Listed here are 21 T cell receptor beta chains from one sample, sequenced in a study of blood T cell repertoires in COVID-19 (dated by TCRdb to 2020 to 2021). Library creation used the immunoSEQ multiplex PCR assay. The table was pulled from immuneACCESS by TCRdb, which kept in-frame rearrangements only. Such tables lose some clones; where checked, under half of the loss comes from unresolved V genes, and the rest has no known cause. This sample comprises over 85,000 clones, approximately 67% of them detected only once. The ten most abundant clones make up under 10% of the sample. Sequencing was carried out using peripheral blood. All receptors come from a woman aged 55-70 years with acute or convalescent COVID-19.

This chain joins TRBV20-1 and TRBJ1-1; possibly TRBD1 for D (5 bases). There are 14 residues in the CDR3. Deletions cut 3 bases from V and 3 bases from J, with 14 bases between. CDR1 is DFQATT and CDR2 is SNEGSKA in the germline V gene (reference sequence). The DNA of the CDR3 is TGCAGTGCTAGTAGCAGGGATAAGTACACTGAAGCTTTCTTT. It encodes CSASSRDKYTEAFF.

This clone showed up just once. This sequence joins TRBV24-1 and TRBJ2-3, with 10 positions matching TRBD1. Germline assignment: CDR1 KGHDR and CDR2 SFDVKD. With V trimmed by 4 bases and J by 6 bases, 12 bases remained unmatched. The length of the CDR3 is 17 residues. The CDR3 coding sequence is TGTGCCACCAGTGACCCGGGACAGGGGTTTACCTCCGATACGCAGTATTTT. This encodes CATSDPGQGFTSDTQYF.

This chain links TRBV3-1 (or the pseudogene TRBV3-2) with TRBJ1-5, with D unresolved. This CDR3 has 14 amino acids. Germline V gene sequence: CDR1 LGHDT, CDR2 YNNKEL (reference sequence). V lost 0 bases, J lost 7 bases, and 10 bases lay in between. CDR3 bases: TGTGCCAGCAGCCAAGATTTGAGGGTCCAGCCCCAGCATTTT. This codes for CASSQDLRVQPQHF.

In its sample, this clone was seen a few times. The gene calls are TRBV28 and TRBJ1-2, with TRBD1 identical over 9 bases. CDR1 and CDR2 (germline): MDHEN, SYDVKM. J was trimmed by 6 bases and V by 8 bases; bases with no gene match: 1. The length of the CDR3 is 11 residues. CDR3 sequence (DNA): TGTGCCAGCGGGACAGGGAATGGCTACACCTTC. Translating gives CASGTGNGYTF.

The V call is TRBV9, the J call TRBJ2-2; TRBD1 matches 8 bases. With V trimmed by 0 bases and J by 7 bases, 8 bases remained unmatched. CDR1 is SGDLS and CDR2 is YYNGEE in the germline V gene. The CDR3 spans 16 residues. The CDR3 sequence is CASSVGAGGFSGELFF. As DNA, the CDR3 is TGTGCCAGCAGCGTAGGAGCAGGGGGCTTTAGCGGGGAGCTGTTTTTT. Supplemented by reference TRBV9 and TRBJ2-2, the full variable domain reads DSGVTQTPKHLITATGQRVTLRCSPRSGDLSVYWYQQSLDQGLQFLIQYYNGEERAKGNILERFSAQQFPDLHSELNLSSLELGDSALYFCASSVGAGGFSGELFFGEGSRLTVL.

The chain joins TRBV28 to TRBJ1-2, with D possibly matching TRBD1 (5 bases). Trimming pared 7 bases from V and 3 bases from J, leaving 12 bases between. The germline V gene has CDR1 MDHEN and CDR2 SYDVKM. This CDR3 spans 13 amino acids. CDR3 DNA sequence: TGTGCCAGCACCCCAGGGAACGACTATGGCTACACCTTC. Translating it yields CASTPGNDYGYTF.

CDR3 DNA: TGTGCCTGGAACTACAGGGTCGATGAGCAGTTCTTC. The encoded protein is CAWNYRVDEQFF. The chain recombines TRBV30 with TRBJ2-1; D may be TRBD1 (6 bases). The CDR3 is made up of 12 amino acids. Deletions cut 4 bases from V and 8 bases from J, with 12 bases between. Germline V gene lookup returns CDR1 GTSNPN and CDR2 SVGIG (reference sequence).

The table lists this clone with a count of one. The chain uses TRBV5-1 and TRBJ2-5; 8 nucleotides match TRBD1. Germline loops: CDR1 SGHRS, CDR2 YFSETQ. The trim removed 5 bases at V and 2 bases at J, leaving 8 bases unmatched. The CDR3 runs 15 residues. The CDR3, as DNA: TGCGCCAGCAGGGATGGACAGGGAAAGCAAGAGACCCAGTACTTC. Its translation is CASRDGQGKQETQYF.

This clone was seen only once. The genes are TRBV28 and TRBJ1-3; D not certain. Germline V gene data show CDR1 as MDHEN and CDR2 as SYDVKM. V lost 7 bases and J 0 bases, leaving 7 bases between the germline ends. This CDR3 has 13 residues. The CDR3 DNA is TGTGCCAGCATGGAGGTCTCTGGAAACACCATATATTTT. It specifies CASMEVSGNTIYF.

In nucleotides, the CDR3 is TGTGCCAGCTCACGAGACAGGGTTAACACTGAAGCTTTCTTT. This codes for CASSRDRVNTEAFF. The chain carries TRBV18 and TRBJ1-1; TRBD1 matches at 7 bases. Looked up from germline, CDR1 is KGHSH and CDR2 is LQKENI. The CDR3 is made up of 14 amino acids. V was pared by 4 bases and J by 2 bases, with 4 bases of the junction left unmatched.

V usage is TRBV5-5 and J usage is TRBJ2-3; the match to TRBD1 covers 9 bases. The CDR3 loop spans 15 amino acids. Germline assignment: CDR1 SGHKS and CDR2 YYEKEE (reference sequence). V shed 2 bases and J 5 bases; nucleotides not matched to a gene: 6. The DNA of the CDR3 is TGTGCCAGCAGCTTAGGGGACAGGGTGAGAGATACGCAGTATTTT. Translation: CASSLGDRVRDTQYF. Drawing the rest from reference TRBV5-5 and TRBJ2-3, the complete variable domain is DAGVTQSPTHLIKTRGQQVTLRCSPISGHKSVSWYQQVLGQGPQFIFQYYEKEERGRGNFPDRFSARQFPNYSSELNVNALLLGDSALYLCASSLGDRVRDTQYFGPGTRLTVL.

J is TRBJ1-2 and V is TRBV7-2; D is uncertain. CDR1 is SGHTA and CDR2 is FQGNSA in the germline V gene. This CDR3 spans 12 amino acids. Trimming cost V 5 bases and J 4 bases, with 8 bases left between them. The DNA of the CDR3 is TGTGCCAGCAGCCCCTCGGGCTATGGCTACACCTTC. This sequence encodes CASSPSGYGYTF.

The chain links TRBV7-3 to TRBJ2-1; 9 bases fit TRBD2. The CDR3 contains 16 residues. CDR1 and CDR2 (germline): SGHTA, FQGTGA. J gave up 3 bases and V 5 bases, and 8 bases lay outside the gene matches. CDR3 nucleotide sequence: TGTGCCAGCAGCGTCGGCGGGGGGGCCCGCTACAATGAGCAGTTCTTC. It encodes CASSVGGGARYNEQFF.

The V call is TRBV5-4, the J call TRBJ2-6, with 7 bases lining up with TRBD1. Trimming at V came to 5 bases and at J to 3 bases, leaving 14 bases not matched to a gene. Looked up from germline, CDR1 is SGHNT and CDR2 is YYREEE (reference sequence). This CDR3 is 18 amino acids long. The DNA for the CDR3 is TGTGCCAGCAGTTCCTTAAGAGAACAGGGGATTGGGGCCAACGTCCTGACTTTC. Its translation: CASSSLREQGIGANVLTF.

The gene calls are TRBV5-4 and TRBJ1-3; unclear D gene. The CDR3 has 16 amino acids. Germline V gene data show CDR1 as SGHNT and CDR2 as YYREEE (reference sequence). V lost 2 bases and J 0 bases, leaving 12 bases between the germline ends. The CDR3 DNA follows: TGTGCCAGCAGCTTTATCGGACGGGGCTCTGGAAACACCATATATTTT. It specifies CASSFIGRGSGNTIYF.

The CDR3 loop is CASSITTSTDTQYF. CDR3 sequence (DNA): TGTGCCAGTAGTATCACGACAAGCACAGATACGCAGTATTTT. The chain joins TRBV19 to TRBJ2-3; no firm D call. The CDR3 has 14 residues. With 3 bases removed from V and 0 bases from J, the gap between germline ends came to 7 bases. The germline gives CDR1 LNHDA, CDR2 SQIVND (reference sequence).

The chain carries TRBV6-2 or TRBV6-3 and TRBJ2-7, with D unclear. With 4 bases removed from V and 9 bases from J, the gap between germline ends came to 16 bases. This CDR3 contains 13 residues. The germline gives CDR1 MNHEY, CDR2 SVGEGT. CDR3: CASSSPDSLAQYF. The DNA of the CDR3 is TGTGCCAGCAGTTCCCCCGACTCGCTCGCGCAGTACTTC.

CDR3 in amino acids: CASKLGGTVGEKLFF. The CDR3 coding sequence is TGTGCCAGCAAACTGGGGGGAACTGTTGGTGAAAAACTGTTTTTT. This chain links TRBV27 with TRBJ1-4; tentatively, D is TRBD1 (5 bases). The germline gives CDR1 MNHEY, CDR2 SMNVEV (reference sequence). V was pared by 7 bases and J by 7 bases, with 19 bases between. This CDR3 comprises 15 residues.

CDR3 protein: CASSGTGWGNQPQHF. The CDR3 region has the DNA TGTGCCAGCAGTGGGACAGGGTGGGGCAATCAGCCCCAGCATTTT. V is TRBV2 and J is TRBJ1-5; 8 nucleotides line up with TRBD1. This CDR3 is 15 amino acids long. Germline CDR1 reads SNHLY; CDR2 reads FYNNEI. With 4 bases clipped from V and 2 bases from J, the junction kept 4 bases outside the gene matches.

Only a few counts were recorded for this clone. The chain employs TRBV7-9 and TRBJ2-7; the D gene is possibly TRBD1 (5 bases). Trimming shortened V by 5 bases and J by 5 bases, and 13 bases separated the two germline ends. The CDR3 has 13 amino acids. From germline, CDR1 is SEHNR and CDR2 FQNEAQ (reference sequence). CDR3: CASSRGSLDEQYF. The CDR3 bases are TGTGCCAGCAGCAGGGGATCTCTAGACGAGCAGTACTTC.

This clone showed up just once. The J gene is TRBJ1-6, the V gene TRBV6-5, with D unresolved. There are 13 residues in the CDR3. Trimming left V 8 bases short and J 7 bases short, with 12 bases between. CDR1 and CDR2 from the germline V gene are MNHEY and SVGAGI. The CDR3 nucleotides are TGTGCCAGCGAAGAGGTGCGAAATTCACCCCTCCACTTT. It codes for CASEEVRNSPLHF.